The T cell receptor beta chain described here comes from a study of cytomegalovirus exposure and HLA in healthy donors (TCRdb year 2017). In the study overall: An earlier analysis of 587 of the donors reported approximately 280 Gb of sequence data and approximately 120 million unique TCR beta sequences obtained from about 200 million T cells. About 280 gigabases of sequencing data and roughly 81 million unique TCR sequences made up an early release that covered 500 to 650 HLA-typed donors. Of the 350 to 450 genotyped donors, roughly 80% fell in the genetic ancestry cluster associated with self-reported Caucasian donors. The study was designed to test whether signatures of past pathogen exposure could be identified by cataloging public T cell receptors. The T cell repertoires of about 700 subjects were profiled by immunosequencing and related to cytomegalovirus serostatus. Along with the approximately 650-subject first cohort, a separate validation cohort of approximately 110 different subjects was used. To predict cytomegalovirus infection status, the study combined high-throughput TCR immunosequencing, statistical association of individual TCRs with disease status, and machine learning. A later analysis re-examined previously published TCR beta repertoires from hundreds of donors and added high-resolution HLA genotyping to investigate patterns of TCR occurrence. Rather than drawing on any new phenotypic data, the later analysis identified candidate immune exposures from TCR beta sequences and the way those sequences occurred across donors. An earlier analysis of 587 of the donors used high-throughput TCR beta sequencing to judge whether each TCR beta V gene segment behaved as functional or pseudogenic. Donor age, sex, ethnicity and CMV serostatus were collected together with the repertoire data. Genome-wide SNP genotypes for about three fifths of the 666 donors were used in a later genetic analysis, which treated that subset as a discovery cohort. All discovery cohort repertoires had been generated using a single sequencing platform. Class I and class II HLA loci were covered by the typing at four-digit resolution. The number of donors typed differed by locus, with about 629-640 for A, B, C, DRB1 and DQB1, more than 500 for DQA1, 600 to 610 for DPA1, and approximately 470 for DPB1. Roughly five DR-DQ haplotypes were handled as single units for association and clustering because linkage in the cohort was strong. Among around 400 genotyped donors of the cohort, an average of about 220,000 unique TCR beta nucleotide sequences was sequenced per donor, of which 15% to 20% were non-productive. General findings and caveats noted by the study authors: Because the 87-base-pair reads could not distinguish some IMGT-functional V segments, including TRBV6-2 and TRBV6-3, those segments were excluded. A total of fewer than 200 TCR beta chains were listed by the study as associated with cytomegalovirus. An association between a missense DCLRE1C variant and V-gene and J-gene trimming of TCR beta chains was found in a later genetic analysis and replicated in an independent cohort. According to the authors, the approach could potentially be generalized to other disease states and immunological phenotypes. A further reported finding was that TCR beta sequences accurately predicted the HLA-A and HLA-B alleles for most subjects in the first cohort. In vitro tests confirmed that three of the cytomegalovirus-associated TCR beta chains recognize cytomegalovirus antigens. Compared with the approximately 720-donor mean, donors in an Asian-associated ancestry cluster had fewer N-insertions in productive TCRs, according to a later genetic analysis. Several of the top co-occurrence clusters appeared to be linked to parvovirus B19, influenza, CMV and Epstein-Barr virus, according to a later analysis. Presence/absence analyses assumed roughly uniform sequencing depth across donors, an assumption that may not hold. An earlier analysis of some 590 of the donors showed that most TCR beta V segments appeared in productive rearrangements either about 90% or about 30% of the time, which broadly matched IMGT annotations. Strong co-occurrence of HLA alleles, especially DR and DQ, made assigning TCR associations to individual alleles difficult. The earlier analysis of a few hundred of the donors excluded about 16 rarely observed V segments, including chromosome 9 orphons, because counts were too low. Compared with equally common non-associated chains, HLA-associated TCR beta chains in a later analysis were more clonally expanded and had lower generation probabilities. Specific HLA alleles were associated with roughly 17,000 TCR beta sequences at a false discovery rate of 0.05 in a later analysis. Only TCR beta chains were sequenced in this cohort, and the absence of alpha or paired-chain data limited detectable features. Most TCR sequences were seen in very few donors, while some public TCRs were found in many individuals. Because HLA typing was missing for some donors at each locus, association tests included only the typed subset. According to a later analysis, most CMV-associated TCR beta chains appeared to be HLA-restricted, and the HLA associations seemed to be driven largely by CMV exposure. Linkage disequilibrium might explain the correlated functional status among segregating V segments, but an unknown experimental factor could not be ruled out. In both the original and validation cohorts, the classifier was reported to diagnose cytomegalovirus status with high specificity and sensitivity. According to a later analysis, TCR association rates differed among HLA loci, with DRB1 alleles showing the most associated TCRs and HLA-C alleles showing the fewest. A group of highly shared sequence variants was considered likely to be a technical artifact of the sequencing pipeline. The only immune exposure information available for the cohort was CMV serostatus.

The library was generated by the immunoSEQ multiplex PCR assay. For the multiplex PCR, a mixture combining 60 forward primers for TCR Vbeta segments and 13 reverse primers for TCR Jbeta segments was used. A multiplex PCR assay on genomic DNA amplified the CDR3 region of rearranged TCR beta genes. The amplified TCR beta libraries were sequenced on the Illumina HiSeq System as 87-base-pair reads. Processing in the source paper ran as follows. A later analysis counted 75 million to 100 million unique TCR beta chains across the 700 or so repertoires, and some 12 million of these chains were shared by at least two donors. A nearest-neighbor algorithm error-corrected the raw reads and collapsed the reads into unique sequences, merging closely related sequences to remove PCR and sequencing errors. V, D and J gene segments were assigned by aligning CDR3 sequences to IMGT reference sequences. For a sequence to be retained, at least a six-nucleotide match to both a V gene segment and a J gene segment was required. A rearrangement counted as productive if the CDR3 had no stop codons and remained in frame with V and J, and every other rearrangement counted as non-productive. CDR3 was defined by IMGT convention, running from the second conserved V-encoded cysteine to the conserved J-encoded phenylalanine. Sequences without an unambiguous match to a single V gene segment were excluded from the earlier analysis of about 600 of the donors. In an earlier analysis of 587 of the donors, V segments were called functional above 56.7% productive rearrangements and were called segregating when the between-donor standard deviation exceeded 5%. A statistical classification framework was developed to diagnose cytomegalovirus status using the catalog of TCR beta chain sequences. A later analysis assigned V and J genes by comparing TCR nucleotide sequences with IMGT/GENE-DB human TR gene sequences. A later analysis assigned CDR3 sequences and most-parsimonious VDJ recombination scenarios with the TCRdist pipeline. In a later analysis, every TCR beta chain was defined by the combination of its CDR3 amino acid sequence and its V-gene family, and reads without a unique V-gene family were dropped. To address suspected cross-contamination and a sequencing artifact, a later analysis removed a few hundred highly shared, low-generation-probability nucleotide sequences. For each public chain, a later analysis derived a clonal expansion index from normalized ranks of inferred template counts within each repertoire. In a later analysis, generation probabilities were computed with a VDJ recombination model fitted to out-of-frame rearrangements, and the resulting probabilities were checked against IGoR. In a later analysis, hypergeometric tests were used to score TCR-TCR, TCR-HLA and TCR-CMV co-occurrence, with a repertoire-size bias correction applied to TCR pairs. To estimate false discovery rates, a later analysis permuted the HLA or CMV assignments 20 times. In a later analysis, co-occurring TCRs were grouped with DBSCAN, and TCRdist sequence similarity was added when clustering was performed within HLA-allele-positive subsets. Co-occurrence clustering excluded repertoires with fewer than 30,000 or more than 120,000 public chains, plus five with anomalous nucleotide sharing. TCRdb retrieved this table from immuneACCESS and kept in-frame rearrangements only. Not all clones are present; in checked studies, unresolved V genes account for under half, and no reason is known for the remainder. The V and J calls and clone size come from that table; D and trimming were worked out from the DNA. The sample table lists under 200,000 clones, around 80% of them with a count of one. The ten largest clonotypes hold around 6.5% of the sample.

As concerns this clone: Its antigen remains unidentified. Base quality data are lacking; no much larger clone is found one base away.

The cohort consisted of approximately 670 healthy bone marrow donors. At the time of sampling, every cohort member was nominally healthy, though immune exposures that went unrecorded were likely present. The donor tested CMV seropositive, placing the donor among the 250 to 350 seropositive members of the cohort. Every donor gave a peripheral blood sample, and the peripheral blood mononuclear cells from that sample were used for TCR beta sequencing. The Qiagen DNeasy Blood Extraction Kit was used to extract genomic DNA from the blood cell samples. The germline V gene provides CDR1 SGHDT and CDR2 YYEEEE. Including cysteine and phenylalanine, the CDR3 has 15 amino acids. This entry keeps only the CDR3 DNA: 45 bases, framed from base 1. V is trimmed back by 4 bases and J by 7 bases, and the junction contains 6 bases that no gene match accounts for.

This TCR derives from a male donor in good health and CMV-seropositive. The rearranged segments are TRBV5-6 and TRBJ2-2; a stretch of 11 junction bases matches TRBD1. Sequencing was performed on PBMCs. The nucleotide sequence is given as TGTGCCAGCAGCCGAGGACAGGGGGCGGTCGGGGAGCTGTTTTTT. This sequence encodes CASSRGQGAVGELFF. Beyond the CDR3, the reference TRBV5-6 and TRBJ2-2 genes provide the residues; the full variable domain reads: DAGVTQSPTHLIKTRGQQVTLRCSPKSGHDTVSWYQQALGQGPQFIFQYYEEEERQRGNFPDRFSGHQFPNYSSELNVNALLLGDSALYLCASSRGQGAVGELFFGEGSRLTVL.